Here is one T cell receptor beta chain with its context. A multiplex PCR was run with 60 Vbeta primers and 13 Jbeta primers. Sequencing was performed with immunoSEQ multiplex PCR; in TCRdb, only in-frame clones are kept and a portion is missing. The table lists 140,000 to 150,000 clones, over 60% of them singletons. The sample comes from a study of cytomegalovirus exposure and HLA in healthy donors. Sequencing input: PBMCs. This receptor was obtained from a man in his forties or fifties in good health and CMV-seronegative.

The CDR3 nucleotides are TGTGCCAGCAGTTTAAACAGGGCTGTTACTCAGCCCCAGCATTTT. This translates into CASSLNRAVTQPQHF. The chain recombines TRBV28 with TRBJ1-5; TRBD1 might be the D (6 bases). Germline CDR1 is MDHEN and CDR2 is SYDVKM. Trimming removed 2 bases at V and 6 bases at J, with 14 bases between. CDR3 length: 15 residues.